This TCR beta chain is drawn from a study of Ad26.COV2.S vaccination and SARS-CoV-2 variants. The germline V gene encodes CDR1 MGHRA and CDR2 YSYEKL. There are 16 residues in the CDR3. J lost 5 bases, V lost 2 bases, and 8 bases had no gene match. Using immunoSEQ multiplex PCR, the repertoire was profiled, and TCRdb retains in-frame clones only, with some absent. Of nearly 95,000 clones listed, roughly 84% are singletons. This clonotype was obtained from a human donor who had recovered from COVID-19. The rearrangement links TRBV4-1 to TRBJ1-5; 8 nucleotides agree with TRBD1. The material sequenced was peripheral blood, taken after recovery from COVID-19. The CDR3 is CASSQTVTGVYQPQHF. The DNA of the CDR3 is TGCGCCAGCAGCCAAACAGTGACAGGGGTTTATCAGCCCCAGCATTTT.